This T cell receptor beta chain was captured by sequencing in a study of control samples from healthy donors and cancer patients. Looked up from germline, CDR1 is SGHRS and CDR2 is YFSETQ. Trimming removed 0 bases at V and 4 bases at J, with 10 bases between. The CDR3 has 15 residues. Assay: immunoSEQ multiplex PCR; the TCRdb copy retains only in-frame clones and omits some. The table has roughly 90,000 clones, more than 75% seen once; the top ten hold about 9.8%. Sequencing was done on a sample of blood. The rearrangement joins TRBV5-1 to TRBJ2-2; possible D gene TRBD2, 6 bases. The receptor comes from a woman aged 55-75 years in good health. CDR3 amino acids: CASSLAGETTGELFF. The CDR3 bases are TGCGCCAGCAGCTTGGCGGGAGAGACCACCGGGGAGCTGTTTTTT.